Listed below are T cell receptor beta chains from one sample, sequenced in a study of cytotoxic CD8 clonotypes in ibrutinib-treated CLL. This table comes from immunoSEQ multiplex PCR, and its TCRdb copy is limited to in-frame clones, with some not included. Of 330,000 or so clones in the sample, approximately 67% were seen once. Sequencing used PBMCs, obtained after 36 months of ibrutinib treatment. These receptors were collected from a human donor with chronic lymphocytic leukemia. The conserved cysteine and the conserved F or W are not part of the CDR3 here. A D gene is named only where the DNA matches it firmly. Clone size appears in some rows only: once, few, many, or a class for an expanded clone.

CDR3 | size | V | D | length
ASSSFDRYPYEQY | . | TRBV5-6 | . | 13
SVEVGGRAYEQY | . | TRBV29-1 | TRBD2 | 12
ASRPGTSTDTQY | . | TRBV6-6 | TRBD2 | 12
ASSAEGTSSVEQF | . | TRBV6-4 | TRBD2 | 13
SVEDARLEAQY | . | TRBV29-1 | . | 11
ASSSTLPEQF | . | TRBV27 | . | 10
ASMHSGGAQETQY | few | TRBV6-1 | . | 13
SALAGLHTDTQY | . | TRBV29-1 | TRBD2 | 12
ASSSPRRPVEQY | few | TRBV7-9 | . | 12
ASGLNNQPQH | . | TRBV2 | . | 10
ASQAPFTDTQY | . | TRBV6-1 | . | 11
ASSLAGGAAYEQY | . | TRBV13 | . | 13
ASSQQGLGYEQY | . | TRBV5-1 | . | 12
ASSGRDMGQGRETQY | . | TRBV2 | TRBD1 | 15
ATSRGEVSTDTQY | . | TRBV15 | . | 13
ASSPHGNQPQH | once | TRBV6-5 | . | 11